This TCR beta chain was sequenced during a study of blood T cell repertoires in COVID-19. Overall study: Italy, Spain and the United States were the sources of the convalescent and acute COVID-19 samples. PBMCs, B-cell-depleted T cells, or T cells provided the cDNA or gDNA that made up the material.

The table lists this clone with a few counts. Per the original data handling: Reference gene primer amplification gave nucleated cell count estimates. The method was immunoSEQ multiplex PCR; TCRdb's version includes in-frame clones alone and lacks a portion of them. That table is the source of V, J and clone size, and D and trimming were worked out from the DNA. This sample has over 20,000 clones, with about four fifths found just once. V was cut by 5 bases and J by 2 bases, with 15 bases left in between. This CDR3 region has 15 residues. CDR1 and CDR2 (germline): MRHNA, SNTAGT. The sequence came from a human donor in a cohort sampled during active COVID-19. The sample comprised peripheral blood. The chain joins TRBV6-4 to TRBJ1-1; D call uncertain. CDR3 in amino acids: CASSSTDGNNTEAFF. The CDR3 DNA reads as TGTGCCAGCAGTTCGACGGACGGGAATAACACTGAAGCTTTCTTT.